This entry lists 32 T cell receptor beta chains sequenced from one sample in a study of low-dose radiotherapy and immunotherapy resistance in tumors. As for time point: before trial treatment. Primers used for first-strand cDNA, a TRAV- and TRBV-specific set, covered both alpha and beta chains. The authors amplified TCRs for about 20 PCR cycles with a constant-region primer and a V-primer adapter. TCRdb itself ran the reads through MiXCR, one entry per CDR3 protein. This table has tens of thousands of distinct CDR3 sequences, roughly a sixth appearing once. The input for sequencing was PBMCs, taken before treatment. The receptors originated from a male donor with prostate cancer.

The V gene is TRBV29-1, the J gene TRBJ2-2; TRBD2 matches at 8 bases. The V segment lost 1 base and the J segment 0 bases; nucleotides outside the gene matches: 10. The CDR3 extends over 18 amino acids. Germline V CDR1 and CDR2: SQVTM, ANQGSEA. CDR3 residues: CSVEGWVGRDTNTGELFF. As DNA, the CDR3 is TGCAGCGTTGAAGGATGGGTCGGGAGGGATACGAACACCGGGGAGCTGTTTTTT.

About this clonotype: Since a far larger clone is one base different, this is likely a read error. This chain connects TRBV11-2 to TRBJ2-5; possibly TRBD2 for D (6 bases). Germline loops: CDR1 SGHAT, CDR2 FQNNGV. V lost 5 bases, J lost 11 bases, and 24 bases lay in between. There are 15 residues in the CDR3. CDR3 residues: CASSPSGGSYNEQYF. As DNA, the CDR3 is TGTGCCAGCAGCCCCTCCGGGGGTTCCTACAATGAGCAGTACTTC.

This clonotype was counted at least ten times. CDR3 sequence (DNA): TGCAGTGCTAGCCCGCCCGGACTAGGCGAGGATACGCAGTATTTT. Its translation is CSASPPGLGEDTQYF. The chain links TRBV20-1 to TRBJ2-3; 7 bases are shared with TRBD2. The junction had 12 bases not matched to a gene; V was cut back by 3 bases and J by 6 bases. The CDR3 has 15 residues. From germline, CDR1 is DFQATT and CDR2 SNEGSKA (reference sequence).

In DNA form, the CDR3 reads TGTGCCAGCAGTGAACGGGGGGCCAGCATGAACGAGCAGTACTTC. Translation: CASSERGASMNEQYF. The rearrangement links TRBV6-2 or TRBV6-3 to TRBJ2-7, with D possibly TRBD2 on 7 matching bases. V was clipped by 5 bases and J by 5 bases, with 19 bases between them. The CDR3 runs 15 residues. Germline V gene lookup returns CDR1 MNHEY and CDR2 SVGEGT.

This clonotype was picked up many times. The chain recombines TRBV30 with TRBJ2-2; no firm D call. Trimming took 7 bases from V and 0 from J, leaving 9 bases between them. The CDR3 contains 13 residues. CDR1 GTSNPN and CDR2 SVGIG come from the germline V gene (reference sequence). The CDR3 region is CALTPPNTGELFF. CDR3 nucleotides: TGTGCCTTGACTCCGCCGAACACCGGGGAGCTGTTTTTT.

This clonotype was observed many times. The gene calls are TRBV14 and TRBJ2-5, with no clear D. V was trimmed by 0 bases and J by 8 bases, leaving 4 bases between them. The germline CDR1 and CDR2 sequences are SGHDN and FVKESK. The CDR3 extends over 11 amino acids. CDR3 region: CASSQEYTQYF. CDR3 in DNA: TGTGCCAGCAGCCAAGAGTATACCCAGTACTTC.

This clonotype was counted many times. This rearrangement joins TRBV11-2 to TRBJ2-1, with 8 bases identical to TRBD2. Germline CDR1 and CDR2: SGHAT and FQNNGV. The CDR3 is 16 residues long. J gave up 4 bases and V 7 bases, and 12 bases lay outside the gene matches. The CDR3 DNA reads as TGTGCCAGCACCCTGAGCGGGGGCGGGGGTTACAATGAGCAGTTCTTC. Amino acids: CASTLSGGGGYNEQFF. The full variable domain, completed using reference TRBV11-2 and TRBJ2-1, is EAGVAQSPRYKIIEKRQSVAFWCNPISGHATLYWYQQILGQGPKLLIQFQNNGVVDDSQLPKDRFSAERLKGVDSTLKIQPAKLEDSAVYLCASTLSGGGGYNEQFFGPGTRLTVL.

Ten or more counts support this clonotype. The chain carries TRBV2 and TRBJ2-7, with D unresolved. Per germline, CDR1 SNHLY and CDR2 FYNNEI. This CDR3 spans 14 amino acids. Trimming took off 3 bases at V and 4 bases at J, with 13 bases between the two ends. The CDR3 nucleotides read TGTGCCAGCAGTGAGGGCAGCTTAAGATACGAGCAGTACTTC. This codes for CASSEGSLRYEQYF.

The CDR3 is CASSEGTGGQPQHF. CDR3 coding DNA: TGTGCCAGCAGTGAAGGGACAGGGGGTCAGCCCCAGCATTTT. The J gene is TRBJ1-5, the V gene TRBV2; 10 nucleotides align to TRBD1. This CDR3 contains 14 residues. J gave up 6 bases and V 1 base, and 0 bases lay outside the gene matches. The germline CDR1 and CDR2 sequences are SNHLY and FYNNEI.

This clonotype was observed at least ten times. This chain links TRBV5-1 with TRBJ2-7; the D is unclear. The CDR3 length is 12 residues. Trimming removed 2 bases from V and 6 bases from J, with 9 bases in between. Per the germline V gene, CDR1 is SGHRS and CDR2 is YFSETQ. The CDR3 spells CASSLTVGEQYF. In DNA, the CDR3 is TGCGCCAGCAGCTTAACAGTGGGCGAGCAGTACTTC.

This clonotype was observed many times. The chain employs TRBV20-1 and TRBJ2-3; TRBD1 aligns across 7 bases. The V segment lost 3 bases and the J segment 4 bases; nucleotides outside the gene matches: 4. CDR3 length: 13 amino acids. Germline CDR1 is DFQATT and CDR2 is SNEGSKA (reference sequence). CDR3 sequence: CSARAGTADTQYF. In DNA form, the CDR3 reads TGCAGTGCTAGGGCCGGGACAGCAGATACGCAGTATTTT.

This clonotype appeared many times. The chain carries TRBV20-1 and TRBJ2-3, with unresolved D. Germline CDR1 and CDR2: DFQATT and SNEGSKA (reference sequence). V gave up 6 bases and J gave up 0 bases, with 13 bases separating them. The CDR3 is 14 amino acids. CDR3 protein: CSAPFHSSTDTQYF. In nucleotides, the CDR3 is TGCAGTGCCCCTTTCCACAGTAGCACAGATACGCAGTATTTT.

The table lists this clonotype with many counts. V and J are TRBV7-2 and TRBJ2-1; either TRBD1 or TRBD2 may supply D (6 bases each). V lost 3 bases and J 3 bases, leaving 12 bases between the germline ends. The CDR3 covers 15 residues. Germline assignment: CDR1 SGHTA and CDR2 FQGNSA. Written as DNA, the CDR3 is TGTGCCAGCAGCTTGGGGGGCAATTACTACAATGAGCAGTTCTTC. Protein: CASSLGGNYYNEQFF.

This clonotype has ten or more counts. The V call is TRBV7-9, the J call TRBJ2-1, with 10 bases identical to TRBD2. V lost 2 bases to trimming and J lost 4 bases; unmatched junction nucleotides: 8. This CDR3 is 17 amino acids long. Per the germline V gene, CDR1 is SEHNR and CDR2 is FQNEAQ (reference sequence). The CDR3 DNA sequence: TGTGCCAGCAGCTTACCTAGCGGGGGAGAAGTATACAATGAGCAGTTCTTC. As protein: CASSLPSGGEVYNEQFF.

This clonotype was found many times. The genes are TRBV18 and TRBJ2-7, with D possibly matching TRBD2 (6 bases). CDR1 and CDR2 from the germline V gene are KGHSH and LQKENI. This CDR3 spans 15 amino acids. Trimming stripped 3 bases from V and 4 bases from J, with 16 bases between. The CDR3 nucleotides read TGTGCCAGCTCACCTACTGGAGGGCTCCAATACGAGCAGTACTTC. This sequence encodes CASSPTGGLQYEQYF.

This clonotype was counted at least ten times. V gene TRBV12-3 or TRBV12-4 combines with J gene TRBJ2-7; tentatively, D is TRBD1 (6 bases). The CDR3 consists of 13 residues. Trimming took off 3 bases at V and 6 bases at J, with 12 bases between the two ends. The CDR3 bases are TGTGCCAGCAGTTTCGCAGGGGATAGCGAGCAGTACTTC. It translates to CASSFAGDSEQYF.

Ten or more counts support this clonotype. V usage is TRBV20-1 and J usage is TRBJ2-1; TRBD2 aligns across 15 bases. V trimming: 5 bases; J trimming: 4 bases; junction bases outside the gene matches: 0. The CDR3 runs to 14 residues. Germline CDR1 and CDR2: DFQATT and SNEGSKA (reference sequence). CDR3 protein: CSAGTSGGYNEQFF. The CDR3 DNA reads as TGCAGTGCTGGGACTAGCGGGGGGTACAATGAGCAGTTCTTC.

A note on this clonotype: The likely explanation is a read error, given a far larger clone one base away. This chain uses TRBV6-1 with TRBJ2-7, with D perhaps being TRBD1 or TRBD2 (7 bases each). This CDR3 spans 16 amino acids. V was pared by 7 bases and J by 3 bases, with 22 bases between. Germline V gene lookup returns CDR1 MNHNS and CDR2 SASEGT. The CDR3 DNA is TGTGCCAGCACCCCTACCTGGGGGAGGGGGCTCTACGAGCAGTACTTC. This gives the protein CASTPTWGRGLYEQYF.

This clonotype appeared a few times. V and J are TRBV29-1 and TRBJ1-2, with a tentative D call TRBD1 (5 bases). Germline V gene lookup returns CDR1 SQVTM and CDR2 ANQGSEA. Trimming left V 1 base short and J 8 bases short, with 8 bases between. The length of the CDR3 is 11 residues. The DNA of the CDR3 is TGCAGCGTTGAAGCGGGGGACGGCTACACCTTC. Protein sequence: CSVEAGDGYTF. The whole variable domain, filled in from reference TRBV29-1 and TRBJ1-2, reads SAVISQKPSRDICQRGTSLTIQCQVDSQVTMMFWYRQQPGQSLTLIATANQGSEATYESGFVIDKFPISRPNLTFSTLTVSNMSPEDSSIYLCSVEAGDGYTFGSGTRLTVV.

CDR3 region: CASTEVDTAYGYTF. Written as DNA, the CDR3 is TGCGCCAGCACCGAAGTCGACACCGCCTATGGCTACACCTTC. V usage is TRBV5-1 and J usage is TRBJ1-2; D gene unclear. The CDR3 is made up of 14 amino acids. Trimming left V 6 bases short and J 4 bases short, with 16 bases between. CDR1 and CDR2 (germline): SGHRS, YFSETQ.

Notes on this clonotype: A far more abundant clone sits one base away, making this likely a read error. This chain joins TRBV26 and TRBJ1-3. TRBV26 is marked as a pseudogene. CDR3 length equals 14 residues. CDR3 DNA: TGTGTCAGCGACGGTGGTTTCTCTGGAAACACCATATATTTT. Its protein product is CVSDGGFSGNTIYF.

This clonotype was found many times. The J gene is TRBJ1-1, the V gene TRBV29-1, with 7 nucleotides matching TRBD1. This CDR3 has 14 residues. The germline CDR1 and CDR2 sequences are SQVTM and ANQGSEA. With V trimmed by 3 bases and J by 4 bases, 8 bases remained unmatched. The CDR3 protein is CSVEGAGGGTEAFF. The CDR3 region has the DNA TGCAGCGTTGAGGGGGCAGGGGGTGGCACTGAAGCTTTCTTT.

This clonotype showed up many times. The chain carries TRBV29-1 and TRBJ1-2; unclear D gene. Germline assignment: CDR1 SQVTM and CDR2 ANQGSEA. There are 13 residues in the CDR3. Trimming cost V 6 bases and J 0 bases, with 11 bases left between them. Here the CDR3 reads CSVAGDANYGYTF. The CDR3 DNA reads as TGCAGCGTCGCCGGGGATGCTAACTATGGCTACACCTTC.

There are a few counts of this clonotype. One junction end disagrees with the germline gene, perhaps due to a read error. The chain has TRBV2 and TRBJ2-3; D gene unclear. The CDR3 is 8 amino acids. Germline CDR1 SNHLY, CDR2 FYNNEI. This CDR3 is CASSAGGF. CDR3 in DNA: TGTGCCAGCAGTGCTGGCGGTTTT.

Regarding this clonotype: One junction end does not reproduce the germline sequence, and a read error may be involved. The rearrangement joins TRBV7-6 to TRBJ2-7; D possibly uses TRBD1 or TRBD2 (5 bases each). Germline-derived CDR1 and CDR2 are SGHVS and FNYEAQ. The CDR3 spans 15 residues. The CDR3 spells CASSSGTNPSYEQYF. The CDR3 nucleotides are TGTGCTAGCAGCTCCGGGACGAACCCCTCCTACGAGCAGTACTTC. Variable domain in full (rest from reference TRBV7-6 and TRBJ2-7): GAGVSQSPRYKVTKRGQDVALRCDPISGHVSLYWYRQALGQGPEFLTYFNYEAQQDKSGLPNDRFSAERPEGSISTLTIQRTEQRDSAMYRCASSSGTNPSYEQYFGPGTRLTVT.

This clonotype was observed many times. V usage is TRBV5-4 and J usage is TRBJ1-5, with D unclear. Germline values: CDR1 SGHNT, CDR2 YYREEE (reference sequence). This CDR3 comprises 14 residues. The V end was cut by 1 base, the J end by 4 bases, with 9 bases between. In DNA, the CDR3 is TGTGCCAGCAGCTTGTGGGGTGCGAATCAGCCCCAGCATTTT. It yields the protein CASSLWGANQPQHF. Full variable domain (missing parts from reference TRBV5-4 and TRBJ1-5): ETGVTQSPTHLIKTRGQQVTLRCSSQSGHNTVSWYQQALGQGPQFIFQYYREEENGRGNFPPRFSGLQFPNYSSELNVNALELDDSALYLCASSLWGANQPQHFGDGTRLSIL.

Comments on this clonotype: This likely traces to a read error, being one base from a far larger clone. The chain employs TRBV13 and TRBJ2-5, with no clear D. The CDR3 loop spans 14 amino acids. Germline V gives CDR1 PRHDT, CDR2 FYEKMQ (reference sequence). V dropped 0 bases and J dropped 4 bases, with 9 bases sitting between them. The CDR3 region has the DNA TGTGCCAGCAGCTTAGGTAGCAACTTAGAGACCCAGTACTTC. Its protein product is CASSLGSNLETQYF.

The sample holds many counts of this clonotype. This chain uses TRBV12-3 or TRBV12-4 with TRBJ1-5; D is unclear. V was clipped by 6 bases and J by 7 bases, with 10 bases between them. CDR3 length equals 12 residues. The CDR3 spells CASSSEYQPQHF. DNA of the CDR3: TGTGCCAGCAGCTCAGAGTACCAGCCCCAGCATTTT.

This clonotype has at least ten counts. The CDR3, as DNA: TGTGCCAGCCGAGACCGAACGCGGACTCCCAGGGGGACCCAGTACTTC. The encoded protein is CASRDRTRTPRGTQYF. The chain joins TRBV2 to TRBJ2-5; a weak D match, TRBD1 (6 bases). The CDR3 is 16 amino acids. The V end was cut by 8 bases, the J end by 7 bases, with 26 bases between. Germline V gene sequence: CDR1 SNHLY, CDR2 FYNNEI.

This clonotype was detected many times. V is TRBV12-3 or TRBV12-4 and J is TRBJ2-5, with D unclear. Trimming shortened V by 6 bases and J by 5 bases, and 7 bases separated the two germline ends. The length of the CDR3 is 11 residues. CDR3 sequence: CASSPRETQYF. In DNA, the CDR3 is TGTGCCAGCAGCCCGAGGGAGACCCAGTACTTC.

This CDR3 reads CASSHVTSYQGNYEQYF. The CDR3 region has the DNA TGCGCCAGCAGCCACGTAACAAGTTACCAAGGGAACTACGAGCAGTACTTC. The rearrangement uses TRBV4-1 and TRBJ2-7; D gene ambiguous. Germline V gives CDR1 MGHRA, CDR2 YSYEKL. The CDR3 is 17 residues long. The V gene lost 3 bases and the J gene lost 3 bases, with 21 bases spanning the gap.

This clonotype was seen many times. V is TRBV2 and J is TRBJ1-5; weak D call: TRBD1 (5 bases). V was trimmed by 6 bases and J by 6 bases, leaving 12 bases between them. Germline V CDR1 and CDR2: SNHLY, FYNNEI. This CDR3 is 13 amino acids long. For the CDR3, the DNA is TGTGCCAGCAGGACAGTGGGAGGTCAGCCCCAGCATTTT. Residues: CASRTVGGQPQHF.